Listed here is a single TCR beta chain. It has no known antigen specificity. No much larger clone exists at a distance of one base, and base qualities are not known. The library was prepared using 5' RACE. Sequencing was performed on an Illumina HiSeq 2500. A second PCR of roughly 6 to 11 cycles was run with a J-beta primer mix and a sample-barcoded 5' primer. Each TCR beta cDNA molecule received a unique molecular identifier from a template-switch 5' adaptor carrying 12 random nucleotides. Each sample yielded at least 3 million CDR3-containing paired-end reads. The Mint cDNA synthesis kit, primed by a TRBC-specific oligonucleotide, was used to synthesize first-strand cDNA from all RNA. Following uracil-DNA glycosylase treatment, a first 18-cycle PCR with universal primers M1SS and BC2_uni_R was performed on all cDNA. The paper's processing steps were these. For normalization, 1 million high-quality reads were randomly selected from each sample, with every read carrying a distinct molecular identifier. Instead of being binned into consensus sequences, reads with shared molecular identifiers were discarded. CDR3 identification, clonotype clustering and error correction used MiTCR with a Q25 quality threshold and the strictest error-elimination algorithm. A nonparametric unseen species model with Euler transformation was used to estimate a lower bound on total TCR beta diversity. The public reads were quality trimmed at Q25 with fastp and then assembled into clones with MiXCR by TCRdb, keeping productive beta chains. Every CDR3 protein is listed once, alongside the most common genes and DNA of its rows. TCRdb, not the authors, supplied the V and J calls. In all, the sample holds about 1.8 million distinct CDR3 sequences, and around 50% of those were seen once. Less than 2.5% of the sample belongs to the ten largest clones.

The data belong to a study of blood T cells in healthy people across ages (dated by TCRdb to between 2014 and 2017). Study-wide context: In model experiments, roughly one uniquely barcoded TCR beta cDNA molecule per two T cells was captured by template switching. To track age-related changes in TCR beta repertoire diversity, the study relied on deep sequencing normalized with unique cDNA molecular identifiers. The donors were split into four age groups: young (average around 17 years), middle-aged (more than 35), aged (approximately 59) and long-lived (approximately 80). To avoid experimental bias, donors of different ages were spread randomly across the sequencing lanes. Using the same blood draw, the study looked at two additional independent replicas of 1 million unique cDNA reads for two donors, one aged 18 to 30 and the other aged 80 or older.

The 39 donors, aged about 6 to 100 years, were systemically healthy Caucasian individuals from Russia. Each donor gave ten milliliters of peripheral blood, drawn into EDTA-treated Vacutainer tubes. Ficoll-Paque density-gradient centrifugation was used to isolate PBMCs, with at least 7 million per sample. Trizol reagent was used to extract total RNA from PBMCs, with at least 5 micrograms per sample. Naive CD45RAhigh/CD27high T cell percentages were measured by flow cytometry on a PBMC aliquot from every donor. What the research found in general, with its limitations: Compared with the aged group, the long-lived group had more naive CD4+ T cells, fewer expanded clones and increased TCR diversity, suggesting age selection. The CMV infection status of donors was not known, potentially confounding age-related changes in expanded clonotypes. As age increased, observed TCR beta diversity per million T cells dropped in a roughly linear way, and a significant reduction was already evident by age 40. Estimates of total diversity from one million sequenced T cells were regarded as lower bounds and underestimates. The percentage of naive T cells measured by flow cytometry correlated strongly with observed TCR beta diversity. Because profiling used bulk unsorted PBMCs, naive and antigen-experienced compartments could not be compared conclusively.

This sequence was found in a woman between 40 and 55 years old in good health. Sequenced: blood.

This receptor carries the CDR3 CASSYRATGGYEQYF. Read as DNA, the sequence is TGTGCCAGCAGTTACCGGGCGACAGGGGGCTACGAGCAGTACTTC. The chain joins TRBV6-2 or TRBV6-3 to TRBJ2-1, with 9 central nucleotides matching TRBD1. The J call may be mistaken, given a closer DNA end match to TRBJ2-7. CDR1 and CDR2 were assigned from the germline V gene as MNHEY and SVGEGT. Inclusive of the bounding cysteine and phenylalanine, the CDR3 is 15 residues long. Only the CDR3 DNA is retained, 45 bases long and in frame from the first base.